This entry lists 32 T cell receptor beta chains sequenced from one sample in a study of identical twins. TCRdb redid the calling of the 5' RACE reads with MiXCR, one entry per CDR3 protein. The sample includes about 890,000 distinct CDR3 sequences, more than 9% seen only once; the top ten take roughly 1.5%. The data were also submitted as part of a second study, on yellow fever vaccine responses in identical twins.

Sequencing was done on a sample of PBMCs. The receptors derive from a woman between 18 and 30 years old in good health.

This clonotype was counted only a few times. V usage is TRBV6-1 and J usage is TRBJ1-5; D is possibly TRBD1 (5 bases). Trimming cost V 6 bases and J 3 bases, with 15 bases left between them. Germline V lookup: CDR1 MNHNS, CDR2 SASEGT. This CDR3 has 15 amino acids. CDR3 in amino acids: CASSQGTGNNQPQHF. CDR3 nucleotide sequence: TGTGCCAGCAGCCAAGGGACGGGAAACAATCAGCCCCAGCATTTT.

The chain joins TRBV29-1 to TRBJ2-3; D gene unclear. The CDR3 extends over 15 amino acids. Trimming pared 7 bases from V and 3 bases from J, leaving 20 bases between. Per germline, CDR1 SQVTM and CDR2 ANQGSEA. The CDR3 DNA sequence: TGCAGCGCAACCTTTCTGGCACTTCCGACAGATACGCAGTATTTT. This encodes CSATFLALPTDTQYF.

This clonotype was seen a few times. V gene TRBV2 combines with J gene TRBJ1-4; D is unresolved. Trimming removed 4 bases from V and 3 bases from J, with 18 bases in between. Germline V gene data show CDR1 as SNHLY and CDR2 as FYNNEI. The CDR3 extends over 17 amino acids. Written as DNA, the CDR3 is TGTGCCAGCAGTGTGGGCCCGGGCGGCGCATCTAATGAAAAACTGTTTTTT. Translated, it gives CASSVGPGGASNEKLFF.

A few counts support this clonotype. V gene TRBV18 combines with J gene TRBJ2-7; D uncertain. V lost 3 bases, J lost 3 bases, and 9 bases lay in between. Germline V gene data show CDR1 as KGHSH and CDR2 as LQKENI. This CDR3 is built from 13 residues. CDR3 nucleotides: TGTGCCAGCTCACCTAACCTGGACTACGAGCAGTACGTC. Protein product: CASSPNLDYEQYV.

This clonotype was detected ten times or more. The chain is built from TRBV27 and TRBJ2-1; tentative D call: TRBD2 (5 bases). This CDR3 has 15 residues. CDR1 is MNHEY and CDR2 is SMNVEV in the germline V gene (reference sequence). V was shortened by 4 bases and J by 1 base, with 11 bases between the two germline ends. This chain's CDR3 is CASSSLGGSYNEQFF. Written as DNA, the CDR3 is TGTGCCAGCAGTTCCCTAGGAGGTTCCTACAATGAGCAGTTCTTC.

This clonotype was counted a few times. This chain joins TRBV20-1 and TRBJ2-5; 11 nucleotides match TRBD1. The CDR3 contains 14 residues. Looked up from germline, CDR1 is DFQATT and CDR2 is SNEGSKA (reference sequence). J was trimmed by 5 bases and V by 4 bases; bases with no gene match: 6. CDR3 nucleotides: TGCAGTGCTAAAGGGACAGGGGGGCGGGAGACCCAGTACTTC. Its protein product is CSAKGTGGRETQYF.

This clonotype was seen more than once but under ten times. V and J are TRBV6-1 and TRBJ2-7; 8 bases map to TRBD1. The V and J ends lost 6 bases and 3 bases, in that order; junction bases with no gene match: 7. The CDR3 spans 14 residues. Per the germline V gene, CDR1 is MNHNS and CDR2 is SASEGT. CDR3 loop: CASSTDRGSYEQYF. CDR3 bases: TGTGCCAGCAGCACCGACAGGGGAAGCTACGAGCAGTACTTC.

This chain uses TRBV24-1 with TRBJ2-7; 9 bases agree with TRBD1. V lost 7 bases, J lost 5 bases, and 5 bases stayed unmatched. Germline V gene sequence: CDR1 KGHDR, CDR2 SFDVKD. The CDR3 sequence is 13 residues long. The CDR3 DNA reads as TGTGCCACCAGCGACAGGGGGAAGGACGAGCAGTACGTC. Translation gives CATSDRGKDEQYV.

This clonotype turned up a few times. The chain employs TRBV19 and TRBJ1-1; weak D call: TRBD1 (6 bases). Germline V gene data show CDR1 as LNHDA and CDR2 as SQIVND (reference sequence). The CDR3 contains 14 residues. The V end lost 7 bases, the J end lost 1 base, and 13 bases lay between the germline ends. The CDR3 is CASTTGQRNTEAFF. The CDR3 nucleotides read TGTGCCAGTACAACGGGACAAAGGAACACTGAAGCTTTCTTT.

The V gene is TRBV21-1, the J gene TRBJ2-1; the DNA was not used to check the table's D call, TRBD1. TRBV21-1 is assigned pseudogene status. The CDR3 is 17 residues long. CDR3 DNA sequence: TGTGCCAGCAGCAAAGGGGACACAGGGGGTGTCTACAATGAGCAGTTCTTC. It codes for CASSKGDTGGVYNEQFF.

This clonotype has just a few counts. The V and J genes are TRBV25-1 and TRBJ2-3; 8 bases fit TRBD1. The germline CDR1 and CDR2 sequences are MGHDK and SYGVNS. This CDR3 contains 14 residues. Trimming removed 5 bases from V and 2 bases from J; junction bases left unmatched: 3. The CDR3 loop is CASSRTGTTDTQYF. DNA of the CDR3: TGTGCCAGCAGTCGGACAGGGACCACAGATACGCAGTATTTT.

This clonotype was seen only a few times. This chain links TRBV20-1 with TRBJ2-3; the match to TRBD2 covers 9 bases. Germline trimming cut 2 bases from V and 7 bases from J; bases unmatched to any gene: 10. CDR1 DFQATT and CDR2 SNEGSKA come from the germline V gene (reference sequence). The length of the CDR3 is 15 residues. DNA of the CDR3: TGCAGTGCTAGACGGACTAGCGTTTTCTCATATACGCAGTATTTT. Encoded protein: CSARRTSVFSYTQYF.

The rearrangement links TRBV12-3 or TRBV12-4 to TRBJ1-1; 8 bases align to TRBD1. V trimming: 5 bases; J trimming: 3 bases; junction bases outside the gene matches: 8. The CDR3 consists of 15 residues. The CDR3 sequence: CASSTGQGGDTEAFF. The CDR3 coding sequence is TGTGCCAGCAGTACCGGACAGGGAGGAGACACTGAAGCTTTCTTT.

This clonotype occurred a few times. This chain uses TRBV2 with TRBJ2-1; D not certain. Trimming removed 7 bases from V and 10 bases from J, with 20 bases in between. In germline, CDR1 is SNHLY, CDR2 FYNNEI. This CDR3 spans 14 amino acids. The CDR3 nucleotides are TGTGCCAGCACCCCGATAGCCCCTCCAACAGAGCAGTTCTTC. It codes for CASTPIAPPTEQFF.

The gene calls are TRBV3-1 and TRBJ2-2; tentatively, D is TRBD2 (6 bases). The ends were cut back, 1 base at V and 7 bases at J, with 34 bases in the middle. The V gene's germline CDR1 is LGHDT and CDR2 YNNKEL (reference sequence). CDR3 length: 22 amino acids. The CDR3 nucleotides are TGTGCCAGCAGCCAAGCCGAATCAGGACACGAAAAACGGGCTAGCGATGGCGGGGAGCTGTTTTTT. Residues: CASSQAESGHEKRASDGGELFF.

This clonotype came up many times. The gene calls are TRBV3-1 and TRBJ1-2, with 10 bases lining up with TRBD1. Trimming removed 3 bases from V and 4 bases from J; junction bases left unmatched: 14. The CDR3 consists of 18 residues. Germline lookup yields CDR1 LGHDT and CDR2 YNNKEL (reference sequence). CDR3 sequence: CASSQTVYSGQGTYGYTF. The DNA for the CDR3 is TGTGCCAGCAGCCAGACCGTTTACTCGGGACAGGGGACCTATGGCTACACCTTC.

This sequence joins TRBV7-2 and TRBJ2-7; D remains unclear. V was cut by 5 bases and J by 12 bases, with 20 bases left in between. This CDR3 contains 13 residues. CDR1 and CDR2 (germline): SGHTA, FQGNSA. CDR3 loop: CASSNKGLTSVYV. The DNA of the CDR3 is TGTGCCAGCAGCAACAAGGGTCTCACGAGCGTGTACGTC.

This clonotype was counted only a few times. The chain combines TRBV12-3 or TRBV12-4 with TRBJ2-2; 10 nucleotides match TRBD2. V trimming: 4 bases; J trimming: 7 bases; junction bases outside the gene matches: 3. CDR3 length: 14 amino acids. The CDR3 is CASSSSGSGGELFF. The CDR3 bases are TGTGCCAGCAGTTCTAGCGGGAGTGGCGGGGAGCTGTTTTTT.

The V call is TRBV24-1, the J call TRBJ2-3, with D perhaps TRBD1 (5 bases). Deletions cut 4 bases from V and 2 bases from J, with 12 bases between. Per germline, CDR1 KGHDR and CDR2 SFDVKD. This CDR3 has 15 residues. CDR3 DNA sequence: TGTGCCACCAGTGAGGCTGGGGCTCCCACAGATACGCAGTATTTT. It specifies CATSEAGAPTDTQYF.

This clonotype has more than one count but fewer than ten. The chain employs TRBV7-8 and TRBJ2-1; 7 positions agree with TRBD1. The CDR3 length is 15 residues. The junction had 6 bases not matched to a gene; V was cut back by 7 bases and J by 0 bases. The V gene's germline CDR1 is SGHVS and CDR2 FQNEAQ. CDR3 residues: CASNRDRVSYNEQFF. In DNA form, the CDR3 reads TGTGCCAGCAACCGAGACAGGGTCTCCTACAATGAGCAGTTCTTC. Filled out from reference TRBV7-8 and TRBJ2-1, the complete variable domain reads GAGVSQSPRYKVAKRGQDVALRCDPISGHVSLFWYQQALGQGPEFLTYFQNEAQLDKSGLPSDRFFAERPEGSVSTLKIQRTQQEDSAVYLCASNRDRVSYNEQFFGPGTRLTVL.

The chain links TRBV6-1 to TRBJ1-1; TRBD1 agrees at 8 bases. CDR3 length: 14 residues. The junction had 7 bases not matched to a gene; V was cut back by 6 bases and J by 4 bases. Germline-derived CDR1 and CDR2 are MNHNS and SASEGT. The CDR3 DNA reads TGTGCCAGCAGCCAACTGACAGGGGCCACTGAAGCTTTCTTT. This sequence encodes CASSQLTGATEAFF.

V is TRBV11-2 and J is TRBJ2-7; D not resolved. V shed 5 bases and J shed 7 bases, with 9 bases lying between them. There are 11 residues in the CDR3. CDR1 and CDR2 from the germline V gene are SGHAT and FQNNGV. The CDR3 sequence: CASSQNLEQYV. The CDR3 DNA is TGTGCCAGCAGCCAAAACCTGGAGCAGTACGTC.

The rearrangement links TRBV4-1 to TRBJ2-1, with TRBD2 matching over 11 bases. The V gene end was trimmed by 4 bases and the J gene end by 4 bases; junction bases not matched to a gene: 9. CDR1 is MGHRA, CDR2 YSYEKL, per germline. The CDR3 extends over 17 amino acids. CDR3 protein: CASSRGSGGAGYNEQFF. Here the CDR3 DNA reads TGCGCCAGCAGCCGGGGTAGCGGGGGGGCGGGGTACAATGAGCAGTTCTTC.

This clonotype was seen a few times. The genes are TRBV10-3 and TRBJ2-1; TRBD2 aligns across 7 bases. This CDR3 is built from 12 residues. Germline loops: CDR1 ENHRY, CDR2 SYGVKD. J was trimmed by 6 bases and V by 7 bases; bases with no gene match: 3. The CDR3: CAIKGGPNEQFF. The DNA of the CDR3 is TGTGCCATCAAGGGAGGGCCCAATGAGCAGTTCTTC.

This clonotype was seen a few times. The V call is TRBV20-1, the J call TRBJ2-7; TRBD1 matches 11 bases. There are 15 residues in the CDR3. Germline lookup yields CDR1 DFQATT and CDR2 SNEGSKA (reference sequence). V shed 2 bases and J 1 base; nucleotides not matched to a gene: 4. The CDR3 DNA follows: TGCAGTGCTAGAAGGGGGACAGGGGGATCCTACGAGCAGTACTTC. Residues: CSARRGTGGSYEQYF.

This clonotype was picked up a small number of times. The chain combines TRBV24-1 with TRBJ2-7; unclear D gene. Germline V CDR1 and CDR2: KGHDR, SFDVKD. V shed 0 bases and J shed 8 bases, with 7 bases lying between them. This CDR3 contains 12 residues. CDR3 sequence: CATSDLEWKQYV. DNA for the CDR3: TGTGCCACCAGTGATTTGGAATGGAAGCAGTACGTC.

This clonotype was seen at least ten times. The chain links TRBV11-2 to TRBJ2-4; D is unclear. The CDR3 contains 16 residues. Germline V gene sequence: CDR1 SGHAT, CDR2 FQNNGV. Trimming removed 6 bases from V and 3 bases from J, with 18 bases in between. The CDR3 DNA reads as TGTGCCAGCAGGGACCCCCGCGGCATAGTCAAAAACATTCAGTACTTC. This sequence encodes CASRDPRGIVKNIQYF. The full variable domain, rest sourced from reference TRBV11-2 and TRBJ2-4, is EAGVAQSPRYKIIEKRQSVAFWCNPISGHATLYWYQQILGQGPKLLIQFQNNGVVDDSQLPKDRFSAERLKGVDSTLKIQPAKLEDSAVYLCASRDPRGIVKNIQYFGAGTRLSVL.

The chain combines TRBV9 with TRBJ2-2; the D is unclear. Germline V gene data show CDR1 as SGDLS and CDR2 as YYNGEE. CDR3 length: 12 residues. The germline V and J ends were trimmed by 3 bases and 6 bases, with 6 bases remaining between them. CDR3 DNA sequence: TGTGCCAGCAGCGGACCCGCCGGGGAGCTGTTTTTT. Its protein is CASSGPAGELFF.

The chain has TRBV11-2 and TRBJ2-1; TRBD2 aligns across 8 bases. Trimming cost V 5 bases and J 5 bases; bases outside gene matches: 11. CDR1 and CDR2 (germline): SGHAT, FQNNGV. The CDR3 has 16 amino acids. The CDR3 reads CASSLISGGLDNEQFF. In DNA, the CDR3 is TGTGCCAGCAGCCTAATCAGCGGGGGCCTTGACAATGAGCAGTTCTTC.

The rearrangement uses TRBV7-3 and TRBJ2-2; unclear D gene. Trimming shortened V by 5 bases and J by 0 bases, and 16 bases separated the two germline ends. This CDR3 is built from 17 residues. Germline lookup yields CDR1 SGHTA and CDR2 FQGTGA. The CDR3 DNA follows: TGTGCCAGCAGCCCTTTCAGACTGATTTCGAACACCGGGGAGCTGTTTTTT. This encodes CASSPFRLISNTGELFF.

This clonotype has ten or more counts. This sequence joins TRBV6-5 and TRBJ1-3, with unresolved D. The germline gives CDR1 MNHEY, CDR2 SVGAGI. The V gene lost 3 bases and the J gene lost 10 bases, with 10 bases spanning the gap. The CDR3 length is 12 residues. CDR3 region: CASSYAGGTIYF. For the CDR3, the DNA is TGTGCCAGCAGTTATGCCGGTGGGACCATATATTTT.

The chain has TRBV7-8 and TRBJ2-1; 9 nucleotides match TRBD2. The J segment lost 0 bases and the V segment lost 5 bases, leaving 14 bases of the junction unmatched. The germline CDR1 and CDR2 sequences are SGHVS and FQNEAQ. The CDR3 consists of 19 residues. CDR3 amino acids: CASSHSGGLILSSYNEQFF. The CDR3 bases are TGTGCCAGCAGCCACAGCGGGGGGCTTATTTTAAGCTCCTACAATGAGCAGTTCTTC. Using reference TRBV7-8 and TRBJ2-1 for the parts outside the CDR3, the full variable domain is GAGVSQSPRYKVAKRGQDVALRCDPISGHVSLFWYQQALGQGPEFLTYFQNEAQLDKSGLPSDRFFAERPEGSVSTLKIQRTQQEDSAVYLCASSHSGGLILSSYNEQFFGPGTRLTVL.